Below are 26 T cell receptor beta chains sequenced from a single sample in a study of OX40 agonist ivuxolimab in advanced cancers. The protocol used for the library was the immunoSEQ multiplex PCR assay. What TCRdb holds here is the immuneACCESS table cut down to in-frame rearrangements. Part of the clones is not present; checked against another copy, under half of the missing clones reflect an unresolved V gene, and the others are unexplained. Counted in this sample were approximately 74,000 clones; roughly nine tenths of them appeared once. Roughly 0.27% of the sample comes from the top ten. The material was CD4+ or CD8+ T cells sorted from blood, obtained in a trial of the OX40 agonist ivuxolimab. Receptors originate from an adult with an advanced solid tumor such as melanoma, head and neck, liver or kidney cancer.

The chain uses TRBV15 and TRBJ2-1; D is ambiguous. CDR1 LNHNV and CDR2 YYDKDF come from the germline V gene (reference sequence). The V end lost 1 base, the J end lost 4 bases, and 11 bases lay between the germline ends. CDR3 length: 15 amino acids. The CDR3, as DNA: TGTGCCACCAGCAGAGCATTAGCCGCATACAATGAGCAGTTCTTC. Amino acids: CATSRALAAYNEQFF.

The V gene is TRBV5-4, the J gene TRBJ1-4; D ambiguous. Trimming took off 4 bases at V and 0 bases at J, with 10 bases between the two ends. CDR3 length: 15 amino acids. Germline-derived CDR1 and CDR2 are SGHNT and YYREEE (reference sequence). This CDR3 is CASSVPGTTNEKLFF. As DNA, the CDR3 is TGTGCCAGCAGCGTACCGGGGACAACTAATGAAAAACTGTTTTTT.

V gene TRBV14 combines with J gene TRBJ2-2; the D gene is possibly TRBD2 (6 bases). Trimming pared 1 base from V and 7 bases from J, leaving 13 bases between. This CDR3 spans 15 amino acids. The germline CDR1 and CDR2 sequences are SGHDN and FVKESK. This chain's CDR3 is CASSQVAGFFGELFF. The CDR3 DNA reads as TGTGCCAGCAGCCAAGTCGCGGGATTTTTCGGGGAGCTGTTTTTT.

This clone came up a few times. The chain carries TRBV19 and TRBJ1-5, with unresolved D. With 2 bases removed from V and 3 bases from J, the gap between germline ends came to 8 bases. The CDR3 length is 14 residues. CDR1 and CDR2 from the germline V gene are LNHDA and SQIVND (reference sequence). The CDR3 sequence: CASSITASNQPQHF. CDR3 in DNA: TGTGCCAGTAGTATAACAGCTTCCAATCAGCCCCAGCATTTT. Complete variable domain (other parts from reference TRBV19 and TRBJ1-5): DGGITQSPKYLFRKEGQNVTLSCEQNLNHDAMYWYRQDPGQGLRLIYYSQIVNDFQKGDIAEGYSVSREKKESFPLTVTSAQKNPTAFYLCASSITASNQPQHFGDGTRLSIL.

This rearrangement joins TRBV7-8 to TRBJ2-2; 8 bases line up with TRBD1. The CDR3 runs to 16 residues. The trim removed 6 bases at V and 6 bases at J, leaving 12 bases unmatched. Germline values: CDR1 SGHVS, CDR2 FQNEAQ. CDR3 nucleotide sequence: TGTGCCAGCAGTGTCAACCGGGACAGGAATTCCGGGGAGCTGTTTTTT. Translation gives CASSVNRDRNSGELFF.

The V and J genes are TRBV18 and TRBJ1-5; 10 nucleotides line up with TRBD1. The CDR3 extends over 21 amino acids. V trimming: 3 bases; J trimming: 1 base; junction bases outside the gene matches: 18. Per the germline V gene, CDR1 is KGHSH and CDR2 is LQKENI. CDR3 nucleotide sequence: TGTGCCAGCTCACCCTTACCATTTTCGACAGGGGGCGAGGCAAGCAATCAGCCCCAGCATTTT. Protein: CASSPLPFSTGGEASNQPQHF.

The chain combines TRBV6-1 with TRBJ1-1; D remains ambiguous. The V gene's germline CDR1 is MNHNS and CDR2 SASEGT. The CDR3 has 13 amino acids. The V end was cut by 7 bases, the J end by 4 bases, with 13 bases between. The CDR3 region has the DNA TGTGCCAGCACGTCAAATCCCGGCACTGAAGCTTTCTTT. Its protein product is CASTSNPGTEAFF.

This clone was recorded once. This chain uses TRBV19 with TRBJ1-2; D might be TRBD1 (6 bases). The V gene lost 3 bases and the J gene lost 4 bases, with 12 bases spanning the gap. The CDR3 has 14 residues. The germline V gene has CDR1 LNHDA and CDR2 SQIVND (reference sequence). The CDR3 sequence is CASSIHRDGYGYTF. CDR3 bases: TGTGCCAGTAGTATTCACAGGGATGGCTATGGCTACACCTTC.

This chain uses TRBV2 with TRBJ1-5; TRBD1 matches 8 bases. Trimming took 5 bases from V and 7 from J; bases not matched to a gene: 7. Germline loops: CDR1 SNHLY, CDR2 FYNNEI. This CDR3 has 14 residues. The CDR3 DNA sequence: TGTGCCAGCAGTCGGACAGGGCTTAGCCAGCCCCAGCATTTT. It encodes CASSRTGLSQPQHF.

The chain employs TRBV9 and TRBJ2-3; 13 nucleotides match TRBD2. The germline CDR1 and CDR2 sequences are SGDLS and YYNGEE. The trim removed 5 bases at V and 0 bases at J, leaving 6 bases unmatched. The CDR3 covers 17 residues. This chain's CDR3 is CASSGTSGITSTDTQYF. As DNA, the CDR3 is TGTGCCAGCAGTGGGACTAGCGGGATCACTAGCACAGATACGCAGTATTTT.

This clone was seen more than once but under ten times. The chain employs TRBV13 and TRBJ2-7; maybe TRBD1 (5 bases). Trimming left V 5 bases short and J 5 bases short, with 10 bases between. Germline-derived CDR1 and CDR2 are PRHDT and FYEKMQ (reference sequence). CDR3 length: 12 residues. The CDR3 bases are TGTGCCAGCAGCCCAGGGTTCAACGAGCAGTACTTC. Translated: CASSPGFNEQYF.

In the case of this clone: At one end the junction does not follow the germline gene, possibly because of a read error. The chain couples TRBV7-7 to TRBJ2-7; 10 bases fit TRBD1. Per the germline V gene, CDR1 is SSHAT and CDR2 is FNYEAQ (reference sequence). This CDR3 has 14 residues. In nucleotides, the CDR3 is TGTGCTAGCAAAAAAGGGACAGGGGATTCCGAGCAGTACTTC. It is translated as CASKKGTGDSEQYF.

V gene TRBV6-1 combines with J gene TRBJ2-3; D call uncertain. Deletions cut 6 bases from V and 6 bases from J, with 16 bases between. This CDR3 has 14 amino acids. Germline CDR1 MNHNS, CDR2 SASEGT. This chain's CDR3 is CASRKGNPGDTQYF. As DNA, the CDR3 is TGTGCCAGCAGGAAAGGGAACCCAGGTGATACGCAGTATTTT.

V is TRBV11-2 and J is TRBJ2-1; D gene ambiguous. The CDR3 totals 12 residues. The germline V and J ends were trimmed by 1 base and 9 bases, with 7 bases remaining between them. CDR1 and CDR2 (germline): SGHAT, FQNNGV. CDR3 protein: CASSLGVSEQFF. CDR3 in DNA: TGTGCCAGCAGCTTAGGGGTGAGTGAGCAGTTCTTC. The full variable domain, rest sourced from reference TRBV11-2 and TRBJ2-1, is EAGVAQSPRYKIIEKRQSVAFWCNPISGHATLYWYQQILGQGPKLLIQFQNNGVVDDSQLPKDRFSAERLKGVDSTLKIQPAKLEDSAVYLCASSLGVSEQFFGPGTRLTVL.

The V and J genes are TRBV6-5 and TRBJ1-2; D is perhaps TRBD1 (5 bases). This CDR3 region has 13 residues. Trimming took off 5 bases at V and 8 bases at J, with 15 bases between the two ends. The germline gives CDR1 MNHEY, CDR2 SVGAGI. DNA for the CDR3: TGTGCCAGCAGTCAAACAGGTCGCCTAGGCTACACCTTC. It specifies CASSQTGRLGYTF.

The genes are TRBV6-5 and TRBJ2-2; D not resolved. The CDR3 consists of 12 residues. The germline gives CDR1 MNHEY, CDR2 SVGAGI. The ends were cut back, 0 bases at V and 7 bases at J, with 3 bases in the middle. The CDR3 nucleotides are TGTGCCAGCAGTTACTCTGGCGGGGAGCTGTTTTTT. It specifies CASSYSGGELFF.

The V call is TRBV28, the J call TRBJ2-5, with no clear D. This CDR3 is 12 amino acids long. V was shortened by 6 bases and J by 3 bases, with 8 bases between the two germline ends. CDR1 and CDR2 (germline): MDHEN, SYDVKM. CDR3 residues: CASRRSEETQYF. DNA for the CDR3: TGTGCCAGCAGGAGGTCGGAAGAGACCCAGTACTTC.

The J gene is TRBJ2-2, the V gene TRBV2, with 9 bases matching TRBD2. CDR3 length equals 13 residues. Germline loops: CDR1 SNHLY, CDR2 FYNNEI. Trimming took 9 bases from V and 6 from J; bases not matched to a gene: 5. CDR3 bases: TGTGCCAGTAGCGGGAGCTTCCCCGGGGAGCTGTTTTTT. It codes for CASSGSFPGELFF.

The chain joins TRBV12-5 to TRBJ1-2; TRBD1 is a possible D gene (6 bases). Germline CDR1 reads LGHNT; CDR2 reads FRNRAP. The CDR3 extends over 14 amino acids. Between the trimmed V and J ends, which lost 1 base and 2 bases, there was a span of 8 bases. This chain's CDR3 is CASGLEDSNYGYTF. The CDR3 coding sequence is TGTGCTAGTGGTTTGGAGGACAGCAACTATGGCTACACCTTC.

The chain couples TRBV7-2 to TRBJ1-6; possibly TRBD1 for D (6 bases). Trimming pared 1 base from V and 2 bases from J, leaving 9 bases between. CDR1 and CDR2 from the germline V gene are SGHTA and FQGNSA. The length of the CDR3 is 16 residues. The CDR3 nucleotides read TGTGCCAGCAGCTTAGTCTGGGGGCCCTATAATTCACCCCTCCACTTT. It is translated as CASSLVWGPYNSPLHF.

This chain links TRBV14 with TRBJ1-1, with 7 bases lining up with TRBD1. The CDR3 extends over 16 amino acids. Per germline, CDR1 SGHDN and CDR2 FVKESK. V lost 5 bases to trimming and J lost 6 bases; unmatched junction nucleotides: 15. The CDR3 region is CASSFRTGVIPSEAFF. The CDR3 DNA sequence: TGTGCCAGCAGCTTTCGGACAGGAGTAATTCCCTCTGAAGCTTTCTTT.

The chain is built from TRBV6-6 and TRBJ2-7; D is ambiguous. This CDR3 has 13 residues. The germline CDR1 and CDR2 sequences are MNHNY and SVGAGI (reference sequence). V was pared by 6 bases and J by 1 base, with 10 bases between. For the CDR3, the DNA is TGTGCCAGCAGGGTTAGGGAATCCTACGAGCAGTACTTC. Its protein is CASRVRESYEQYF.

V gene TRBV21-1 combines with J gene TRBJ2-2; the table calls TRBD2, which could not be checked here. TRBV21-1 constitutes a pseudogene. This CDR3 spans 17 amino acids. The CDR3 loop is CASSKVVREERTGELFF. CDR3 nucleotide sequence: TGTGCCAGCAGCAAAGTGGTGCGGGAGGAGAGGACCGGGGAGCTGTTTTTT.

This chain uses TRBV7-8 with TRBJ1-2; D gene ambiguous. The CDR3 length is 12 residues. The germline V and J ends were trimmed by 5 bases and 14 bases, with 18 bases remaining between them. Germline loops: CDR1 SGHVS, CDR2 FQNEAQ. The CDR3 is CASSPQQGIATF. DNA for the CDR3: TGTGCCAGCAGCCCTCAACAAGGTATTGCGACCTTC.

The chain uses TRBV28 and TRBJ1-1; D gene unclear. Trimming removed 1 base at V and 1 base at J, with 10 bases between. CDR1 is MDHEN and CDR2 is SYDVKM in the germline V gene. The CDR3 runs 15 residues. In DNA form, the CDR3 reads TGTGCCAGCAGTTTATTGAACTCAGGGAACACTGAAGCTTTCTTT. Encoded protein: CASSLLNSGNTEAFF. The full variable domain, completed using reference TRBV28 and TRBJ1-1, is DVKVTQSSRYLVKRTGEKVFLECVQDMDHENMFWYRQDPGLGLRLIYFSYDVKMKEKGDIPEGYSVSREKKERFSLILESASTNQTSMYLCASSLLNSGNTEAFFGQGTRLTVV.

The chain combines TRBV5-1 with TRBJ2-5, with TRBD2 matching over 12 bases. Judging by the DNA end, TRBJ2-7 fits better; the J call may be wrong. The CDR3 is 14 amino acids. The germline CDR1 and CDR2 sequences are SGHRS and YFSETQ. CDR3 DNA sequence: TGCGCCAGCAGCGAGACTAGCGGGAGCTACGAGCAGTACTTC. Its protein is CASSETSGSYEQYF.